Listed below are T cell receptor beta chains from one sample, sequenced in a study of vaccination and CD4 T cells after COVID-19. The antigens for these receptors are not known. One entry per CDR3 protein, called by TCRdb with MiXCR from the PCR reads. The sample lists about 26,000 distinct CDR3 sequences, around two fifths occurring once. The input for sequencing was CD4+ T cells from blood, cultured in vitro, taken about 7 months after SARS-CoV-2 vaccination. These receptors came from a human donor who had recovered from COVID-19. The CDR3 runs from the conserved cysteine through the conserved F or W. D genes are given only for firm matches. Only some rows state a clone size, as once, few, many or a class for expanded clones.

j_call: TRBJ2-1; d_call: TRBD1; v_call: TRBV7-2; clone_size: medium-sized; cdr3_nt: TGTGCCAGCAGCTTGCCCCGACAGGGGGCACGCCTTGAGCAGTTCTTC; cdr3_aa: CASSLPRQGARLEQFF
j_call: TRBJ2-3; d_call: -; v_call: TRBV7-9; clone_size: -; cdr3_nt: TGTGCCAGCAGCTTAGCAGGGAGAGGGGCGCAGTATTTT; cdr3_aa: CASSLAGRGAQYF
j_call: TRBJ1-6; d_call: TRBD1; v_call: TRBV25-1; clone_size: few; cdr3_nt: TGTGCCAGCCTTGGACAGGGGAATTCACCCCTCCACTTT; cdr3_aa: CASLGQGNSPLHF
j_call: TRBJ2-4; d_call: -; v_call: TRBV6-5; clone_size: few; cdr3_nt: TGTGCCAGCAGTTTAGGTAGCGGTGGGCCCAAAAACATTCAGTACTTC; cdr3_aa: CASSLGSGGPKNIQYF
j_call: TRBJ2-1; d_call: -; v_call: TRBV7-9; clone_size: -; cdr3_nt: TGTGCCAGCAGCTTATGGGGGCGGTTCACCTACAATGAGCAGTTCTTC; cdr3_aa: CASSLWGRFTYNEQFF
j_call: TRBJ2-7; d_call: -; v_call: TRBV7-9; clone_size: -; cdr3_nt: TGTGCCAGCAGCTTAGGCAGCCCGAATCGGTACGAGCAGTACTTC; cdr3_aa: CASSLGSPNRYEQYF
j_call: TRBJ2-2; d_call: TRBD2; v_call: TRBV24-1; clone_size: once; cdr3_nt: TGTGCCACCTCACTCGCGGGAGGGCCAAACGGGGAGCTGTTTTTT; cdr3_aa: CATSLAGGPNGELFF
j_call: TRBJ2-7; d_call: -; v_call: TRBV20-1; clone_size: few; cdr3_nt: TGCAGTGCTAGAATGGGGGGTACCTACGAGCAGTACTTC; cdr3_aa: CSARMGGTYEQYF
j_call: TRBJ2-1; d_call: TRBD2; v_call: TRBV20-1; clone_size: few; cdr3_nt: TGCAGTATGACTAGCGGGACGACCTACAATGAGCAGTTCTTC; cdr3_aa: CSMTSGTTYNEQFF
j_call: TRBJ2-7; d_call: TRBD2; v_call: TRBV29-1; clone_size: -; cdr3_nt: TGCAGCGTTGAGAGGCTAGCGGGAGAAAGCGTGTACTTC; cdr3_aa: CSVERLAGESVYF
j_call: TRBJ2-5; d_call: TRBD2; v_call: TRBV15; clone_size: -; cdr3_nt: TGTGCCACCAGCAGAGGCGAGCGGGGGGGTCAAGAGACCCAGTACTTC; cdr3_aa: CATSRGERGGQETQYF
j_call: TRBJ2-7; d_call: -; v_call: TRBV7-8; clone_size: few; cdr3_nt: TGTGCCAGCAGCGCCGACTACGAGCAGTACTTC; cdr3_aa: CASSADYEQYF
j_call: TRBJ2-2; d_call: -; v_call: TRBV20-1; clone_size: -; cdr3_nt: TGCAGTGCACCGAACACCGGGGAGCTGTTTTTT; cdr3_aa: CSAPNTGELFF
j_call: TRBJ2-6; d_call: TRBD2; v_call: TRBV7-2; clone_size: -; cdr3_nt: TGTGCCAGCAGCTTAGCTCCCGGTCTAGCGGGAGGTTCTGGGGCCAACGTCCTGACTTTC; cdr3_aa: CASSLAPGLAGGSGANVLTF
j_call: TRBJ2-1; d_call: TRBD2; v_call: TRBV10-3; clone_size: once; cdr3_nt: TGTGCCATCAGTGTCGAGGGAGGGCCCTACAATGAGCAGTTCTTC; cdr3_aa: CAISVEGGPYNEQFF
j_call: TRBJ1-5; d_call: -; v_call: TRBV19; clone_size: few; cdr3_nt: TGTGCCAGTAGTATACCAGGCTGGAATTCCAATCAGCCCCAGCATTTT; cdr3_aa: CASSIPGWNSNQPQHF
j_call: TRBJ2-5; d_call: -; v_call: TRBV20-1; clone_size: medium-sized; cdr3_nt: TGCAGTGTTATGCCGCTGGAGACCCAGTACTTC; cdr3_aa: CSVMPLETQYF
j_call: TRBJ2-7; d_call: -; v_call: TRBV7-2; clone_size: -; cdr3_nt: TGTGCCAGCAGCCCCCTTGGGGCGGGTCCCTACGAGCAGTACTTC; cdr3_aa: CASSPLGAGPYEQYF
j_call: TRBJ2-5; d_call: -; v_call: TRBV20-1; clone_size: -; cdr3_nt: TGCAGTGCTAGGAACGGCGGAGGAGAGACCCAGTACTTC; cdr3_aa: CSARNGGGETQYF
j_call: TRBJ2-5; d_call: -; v_call: TRBV6-1; clone_size: -; cdr3_nt: TGTGCCAGCACCGCAGCTCAAGAGACCCAGTACTTC; cdr3_aa: CASTAAQETQYF
j_call: TRBJ1-5; d_call: TRBD1; v_call: TRBV19; clone_size: -; cdr3_nt: TGTGCCAGTAGTACCCGGACAGGGGGTTATAGCAATCAGCCCCAGCATTTT; cdr3_aa: CASSTRTGGYSNQPQHF
j_call: TRBJ2-7; d_call: TRBD2; v_call: TRBV20-1; clone_size: -; cdr3_nt: TGCAGTGCTAGAGCCCCCCTGACTAGCGGCGGTGCGGGGCAGTACTTC; cdr3_aa: CSARAPLTSGGAGQYF
j_call: TRBJ2-1; d_call: -; v_call: TRBV24-1; clone_size: -; cdr3_nt: TGTGCCACCAGTAACAGCGGGCGGCACAATGAGCAGTTCTTC; cdr3_aa: CATSNSGRHNEQFF
j_call: TRBJ2-3; d_call: -; v_call: TRBV20-1; clone_size: few; cdr3_nt: TGCAGTGCCGTAAGCGGAGATACGCAGTATTTT; cdr3_aa: CSAVSGDTQYF
j_call: TRBJ2-1; d_call: -; v_call: TRBV5-4; clone_size: -; cdr3_nt: TGTGCCAGCAGCCAGTCTACCGACAATGAGCAGTTCTTC; cdr3_aa: CASSQSTDNEQFF
j_call: TRBJ2-1; d_call: -; v_call: TRBV6-5; clone_size: -; cdr3_nt: TGTGCCAGCAGTTACCCCAACAATGAGCAGTTCTTC; cdr3_aa: CASSYPNNEQFF
j_call: TRBJ1-3; d_call: -; v_call: TRBV7-6; clone_size: -; cdr3_nt: TGTGCCAGCAGCTTAGTTGGGTACTCCTCTGGAAACACCATATATTTT; cdr3_aa: CASSLVGYSSGNTIYF
j_call: TRBJ2-5; d_call: -; v_call: TRBV28; clone_size: -; cdr3_nt: TGTGCCACTACCTCCTCTTATGGGCGGGCTGAGACCCAGTACTTC; cdr3_aa: CATTSSYGRAETQYF
j_call: TRBJ2-3; d_call: TRBD2; v_call: TRBV5-4; clone_size: -; cdr3_nt: TGTGCCAGCAGCTTGGCCAGGACTAGCGGGATAACGCAGTATTTT; cdr3_aa: CASSLARTSGITQYF
j_call: TRBJ1-2; d_call: -; v_call: TRBV7-2; clone_size: medium-sized; cdr3_nt: TGTGCCAGCAGCTTAGACAGGGTGTATGGCTACACCTTC; cdr3_aa: CASSLDRVYGYTF
j_call: TRBJ1-2; d_call: TRBD1; v_call: TRBV24-1; clone_size: -; cdr3_nt: TGTGCCACCAGTGACGCCCCCGGACAGGGGACCTATGGCTACACCTTC; cdr3_aa: CATSDAPGQGTYGYTF
j_call: TRBJ2-1; d_call: -; v_call: TRBV20-1; clone_size: -; cdr3_nt: TGCAGGCTGAGGAAAACCCATGAGCAGTTCTTC; cdr3_aa: CRLRKTHEQFF
j_call: TRBJ1-2; d_call: -; v_call: TRBV6-5; clone_size: -; cdr3_nt: TGTGCCAGCAGTTACTTCATTGCCGAGCCCAGGGATGGCTACACCTTC; cdr3_aa: CASSYFIAEPRDGYTF
j_call: TRBJ1-6; d_call: TRBD1; v_call: TRBV28; clone_size: -; cdr3_nt: TGTGCCAGCTACTCCGTTCACAGGGGAAATTCACCCCTCCACTTT; cdr3_aa: CASYSVHRGNSPLHF
j_call: TRBJ2-7; d_call: -; v_call: TRBV28; clone_size: -; cdr3_nt: TGTGCCAGCAGTAACCCATCACTATCCTACGAGCAGTACTTC; cdr3_aa: CASSNPSLSYEQYF
j_call: TRBJ1-2; d_call: -; v_call: TRBV4-1; clone_size: -; cdr3_nt: TGCGCCAGCAGCCAAGGTGGGGGGGCTGCTGGCTACACCTTC; cdr3_aa: CASSQGGGAAGYTF
j_call: TRBJ2-5; d_call: TRBD2; v_call: TRBV20-1; clone_size: few; cdr3_nt: TGCAGTGCGGCGGGACTAGCGGGAGTAGAGACCCAGTACTTC; cdr3_aa: CSAAGLAGVETQYF
j_call: TRBJ2-5; d_call: -; v_call: TRBV11-3; clone_size: few; cdr3_nt: TGTGCCAGCAGCTTAGACGGGACAAGCCAAGAGACCCAGTACTTC; cdr3_aa: CASSLDGTSQETQYF
j_call: TRBJ2-2; d_call: -; v_call: TRBV27; clone_size: -; cdr3_nt: TGTGCCAGCAGATCGACACTCGCGAACACCGGGGAGCTGTTTTTT; cdr3_aa: CASRSTLANTGELFF
j_call: TRBJ1-6; d_call: TRBD1; v_call: TRBV7-8; clone_size: few; cdr3_nt: TGTGCCAGCAGCTCTAACAGAGGACAGGGTGTTCGGACCTATAATTCACCCCTCCACTTT; cdr3_aa: CASSSNRGQGVRTYNSPLHF
j_call: TRBJ2-7; d_call: TRBD2; v_call: TRBV20-1; clone_size: -; cdr3_nt: TGCAGTGCTAGAGATCTTAGTAGCGCTAGCGGGGGGTACGAGCAGTACTTC; cdr3_aa: CSARDLSSASGGYEQYF
j_call: TRBJ1-6; d_call: TRBD1; v_call: TRBV6-1; clone_size: -; cdr3_nt: TGTGCCACCAGACCACAGGGGGCTAATTCACCCCTCCACTTT; cdr3_aa: CATRPQGANSPLHF
j_call: TRBJ1-5; d_call: -; v_call: TRBV21-1; clone_size: few; cdr3_nt: TGTGCCAGCAGCCCTCTCGACGGGGGTCATAGCAATCAGCCCCAGCATTTT; cdr3_aa: CASSPLDGGHSNQPQHF
j_call: TRBJ2-7; d_call: -; v_call: TRBV7-9; clone_size: -; cdr3_nt: TGTGCCAGCAGCTTAGACAGGGTACCCTACGAGCAGTACTTC; cdr3_aa: CASSLDRVPYEQYF